Shown below are 16 T cell receptor beta chains from a single sample sequenced in a study of graft-versus-host responses after intestinal transplantation (dated by TCRdb to about 2021). No cognate antigen is known for these TCRs. The method behind the library was the immunoSEQ multiplex PCR assay. The table comes from immuneACCESS by way of TCRdb, which keeps in-frame sequences with V and J called. Part of the clones is missing from these tables; in studies checked, under half for an unresolved V gene and the rest for unknown reasons. This sample gives approximately 90,000 clones in total; 80% to 95% of them show up just once. The leading ten clones occupy about 0.44% of the sample. Sample time point, as interpreted from the label and publication: cells obtained before transplantation from donor or recipient. This specimen consisted of unstimulated CD8+ T cells sorted from spleen or lymph node cells, obtained before transplant. The receptors derive from a human donor who was the organ donor for an intestinal transplant.

This chain joins TRBV2 and TRBJ1-5; a possible D gene is TRBD1 (5 bases). CDR1 is SNHLY and CDR2 is FYNNEI in the germline V gene. The germline V and J ends were trimmed by 2 bases and 7 bases, with 12 bases remaining between them. CDR3 length: 14 amino acids. The CDR3 region is CASSELGARQPQHF. As DNA, the CDR3 is TGTGCCAGCAGTGAATTAGGGGCCCGGCAGCCCCAGCATTTT.

The chain joins TRBV4-2 to TRBJ2-7; 10 nucleotides agree with TRBD1. Germline V CDR1 and CDR2: LGHNA, YNFKEQ. The CDR3 spans 16 residues. V lost 3 bases to trimming and J lost 3 bases; unmatched junction nucleotides: 8. The DNA for the CDR3 is TGTGCCAGCAGCCAGGAATCCGGGACAGGGGTCTACGAGCAGTACTTC. It translates to CASSQESGTGVYEQYF.

About this clone itself: The sample holds other DNA sequences that translate to the same CDR3. The chain employs TRBV7-3 and TRBJ1-1, with 8 bases matching TRBD1. The J segment lost 4 bases and the V segment lost 3 bases, leaving 7 bases of the junction unmatched. Germline values: CDR1 SGHTA, CDR2 FQGTGA. The CDR3 spans 15 residues. The CDR3 sequence is CASSLTRQGRTEAFF. CDR3 bases: TGTGCCAGCAGCTTGACCCGACAGGGGCGCACTGAAGCTTTCTTT. Based on the CDR3 plus reference TRBV7-3 and TRBJ1-1, the full variable domain is GAGVSQTPSNKVTEKGKYVELRCDPISGHTALYWYRQSLGQGPEFLIYFQGTGAADDSGLPNDRFFAVRPEGSVSTLKIQRTERGDSAVYLCASSLTRQGRTEAFFGQGTRLTVV.

The chain employs TRBV29-1 and TRBJ1-6, with 7 bases lining up with TRBD1. CDR3 length: 14 amino acids. With 6 bases clipped from V and 10 bases from J, the junction kept 12 bases outside the gene matches. Per germline, CDR1 SQVTM and CDR2 ANQGSEA. The CDR3 region has the DNA TGCAGCGTCAAGATACAGGGGAAGGGATCACCCCTCCACTTT. This codes for CSVKIQGKGSPLHF.

This sequence joins TRBV5-6 and TRBJ2-7; TRBD1 might be the D (6 bases). Trimming stripped 1 base from V and 0 bases from J, with 11 bases between. CDR1 and CDR2 (germline): SGHDT, YYEEEE. CDR3 size: 15 residues. CDR3 amino acids: CASSLYRALSYEQYF. The CDR3 DNA reads as TGTGCCAGCAGCTTGTACAGGGCGCTCTCCTACGAGCAGTACTTC.

This clone was recorded once. The chain combines TRBV27 with TRBJ1-2; D gene uncertain. The V end was cut by 5 bases, the J end by 0 bases, with 7 bases between. This CDR3 comprises 13 residues. CDR1 MNHEY and CDR2 SMNVEV come from the germline V gene (reference sequence). DNA of the CDR3: TGTGCCAGCAGTCCGTTATCTAACTATGGCTACACCTTC. This codes for CASSPLSNYGYTF.

The chain employs TRBV6-1 and TRBJ1-2; 7 nucleotides agree with TRBD1. Germline assignment: CDR1 MNHNS and CDR2 SASEGT. V lost 1 base and J lost 5; bases outside the gene matches: 4. CDR3 length equals 14 residues. The CDR3 region is CASSEGTDRYGYTF. For the CDR3, the DNA is TGTGCCAGCAGTGAAGGGACGGACAGGTATGGCTACACCTTC.

The genes are TRBV5-4 and TRBJ2-6; no definite D call. The CDR3 runs 14 residues. Germline CDR1 is SGHNT and CDR2 is YYREEE (reference sequence). Trimming left V 4 bases short and J 0 bases short, with 5 bases between. The CDR3 DNA follows: TGTGCCAGCAGCATCATCTCTGGGGCCAACGTCCTGACTTTC. Protein: CASSIISGANVLTF.

The chain combines TRBV6-5 with TRBJ2-5, with 7 positions matching TRBD1. This CDR3 has 15 amino acids. Germline V lookup: CDR1 MNHEY, CDR2 SVGAGI. The ends lost 4 bases at V and 0 bases at J; junction bases unmatched: 5. The CDR3 DNA sequence: TGTGCCAGCAGTTGGGGGACAGAGTACCAAGAGACCCAGTACTTC. Residues: CASSWGTEYQETQYF.

V is TRBV2 and J is TRBJ2-7; TRBD2 matches 11 bases. This CDR3 is built from 14 residues. CDR1 SNHLY and CDR2 FYNNEI come from the germline V gene. Trimming took 6 bases from V and 0 from J; bases not matched to a gene: 1. CDR3 sequence: CASSGLAGSYEQYF. The CDR3 DNA sequence: TGTGCCAGCAGCGGACTAGCGGGCTCCTACGAGCAGTACTTC.

This clone has more than one count but fewer than ten. The rearrangement links TRBV6-5 to TRBJ1-4; weak D call: TRBD1 (5 bases). The germline V gene has CDR1 MNHEY and CDR2 SVGAGI. Deletions cut 6 bases from V and 5 bases from J, with 13 bases between. The CDR3 runs to 14 residues. CDR3 DNA sequence: TGTGCCAGCAGCCCGGGACTGAGAAATGAAAAACTGTTTTTT. Protein product: CASSPGLRNEKLFF.

The V gene is TRBV2, the J gene TRBJ1-2; 10 nucleotides align to TRBD1. The CDR3 contains 18 residues. J gave up 1 base and V 2 bases, and 10 bases lay outside the gene matches. The V gene's germline CDR1 is SNHLY and CDR2 FYNNEI. This chain's CDR3 is CASSEIWTGGRGNYGYTF. Written as DNA, the CDR3 is TGTGCCAGCAGTGAAATTTGGACAGGGGGAAGGGGTAACTATGGCTACACCTTC.

The rearrangement links TRBV2 to TRBJ1-1; D may be TRBD1 (5 bases). CDR1 and CDR2 from the germline V gene are SNHLY and FYNNEI. The V end lost 7 bases, the J end lost 4 bases, and 7 bases lay between the germline ends. CDR3 length: 11 amino acids. CDR3: CASMGGTEAFF. The CDR3 DNA follows: TGTGCCAGCATGGGGGGCACTGAAGCTTTCTTT.

The chain combines TRBV28 with TRBJ2-7; TRBD1 agrees at 7 bases. V trimming: 8 bases; J trimming: 3 bases; junction bases outside the gene matches: 13. CDR3 length equals 15 residues. From germline, CDR1 is MDHEN and CDR2 SYDVKM. The CDR3, as DNA: TGTGCCAGCTGCACCCGGGACAGAAGACTCTACGAGCAGTACTTC. It yields the protein CASCTRDRRLYEQYF.

The chain has TRBV5-6 and TRBJ1-5, with 7 bases lining up with TRBD1. Looked up from germline, CDR1 is SGHDT and CDR2 is YYEEEE. This CDR3 has 14 residues. J lost 1 base, V lost 2 bases, and 0 bases had no gene match. The CDR3 nucleotides are TGTGCCAGCAGCTTACAGGGGAGCAATCAGCCCCAGCATTTT. Translation: CASSLQGSNQPQHF.

The chain employs TRBV28 and TRBJ2-1, with 12 bases lining up with TRBD1. The germline gives CDR1 MDHEN, CDR2 SYDVKM. The CDR3 runs to 20 residues. J gave up 0 bases and V 5 bases, and 14 bases lay outside the gene matches. The CDR3 DNA reads TGTGCCAGCAGTATAACCCCGGGACAGGGGGCCCGAAACTCCTACAATGAGCAGTTCTTC. This encodes CASSITPGQGARNSYNEQFF.